The 18 T cell receptor beta chains reported below all come from one sample, sequenced in a study of blood T cell repertoires in COVID-19. The table came from immunoSEQ multiplex PCR; TCRdb's copy has only in-frame clones and leaves some out. The repertoire holds some 110,000 clones, with around 83% as singletons. Input material: peripheral blood. The source of these receptors is a man aged 40-49 years with acute or convalescent COVID-19.

This sequence joins TRBV7-3 and TRBJ2-1, with 13 bases identical to TRBD2. The V gene end was trimmed by 3 bases and the J gene end by 10 bases; junction bases not matched to a gene: 6. The CDR3 is 15 residues long. Germline lookup yields CDR1 SGHTA and CDR2 FQGTGA. CDR3 in amino acids: CASSFTSGGAGEQFF. The CDR3 DNA sequence: TGTGCCAGCAGCTTTACTAGCGGGGGGGCCGGAGAGCAGTTCTTC.

This clone was seen a single time. The chain is built from TRBV18 and TRBJ1-1; TRBD1 aligns across 9 bases. Trimming cost V 4 bases and J 5 bases; bases outside gene matches: 5. Germline values: CDR1 KGHSH, CDR2 LQKENI. The CDR3 length is 14 residues. The DNA for the CDR3 is TGTGCCAGCTCACTGGGACAGGGAGGGACTGAAGCTTTCTTT. This encodes CASSLGQGGTEAFF.

The chain carries TRBV4-2 and TRBJ1-3; weak D call: TRBD1 (5 bases). In germline, CDR1 is LGHNA, CDR2 YNFKEQ. Trimming removed 2 bases at V and 0 bases at J, with 17 bases between. The CDR3 consists of 18 residues. In nucleotides, the CDR3 is TGTGCCAGCAGCCAACGGTCAGGGTACGGAAGCTCTGGAAACACCATATATTTT. It translates to CASSQRSGYGSSGNTIYF.

This chain joins TRBV19 and TRBJ2-1; 12 bases align to TRBD2. Germline V lookup: CDR1 LNHDA, CDR2 SQIVND (reference sequence). The CDR3 runs 15 residues. V gave up 6 bases and J gave up 7 bases; unmatched junction bases: 7. The CDR3 region is CASRKRLAGVNEQFF. The CDR3 DNA is TGTGCCAGTAGGAAAAGACTAGCGGGGGTGAATGAGCAGTTCTTC.

The chain has TRBV7-3 and TRBJ2-7; 9 bases agree with TRBD2. The CDR3 consists of 16 residues. V lost 0 bases and J lost 3; bases outside the gene matches: 6. CDR1 and CDR2 from the germline V gene are SGHTA and FQGTGA. CDR3 in DNA: TGTGCCAGCAGCTTAACGGCGGGAGGGCCGTTCTACGAGCAGTACTTC. Protein product: CASSLTAGGPFYEQYF.

The chain is built from TRBV6-5 and TRBJ1-5; D ambiguous. The CDR3 sequence is 15 residues long. The germline CDR1 and CDR2 sequences are MNHEY and SVGAGI. Trimming cost V 0 bases and J 6 bases, with 12 bases left between them. DNA for the CDR3: TGTGCCAGCAGTTACTCAGGAGGGCTTGGTCAGCCCCAGCATTTT. Encoded protein: CASSYSGGLGQPQHF.

The V gene is TRBV9, the J gene TRBJ2-3, with 9 positions matching TRBD1. The germline gives CDR1 SGDLS, CDR2 YYNGEE. This CDR3 has 17 residues. Trimming at V came to 1 base and at J to 3 bases, leaving 9 bases not matched to a gene. Here the CDR3 DNA reads TGTGCCAGCAGCGTAACACCCCGGGACAGGGAAACAGATACGCAGTATTTT. Translated: CASSVTPRDRETDTQYF.

The J gene is TRBJ2-1, the V gene TRBV5-1, with a weak D call TRBD1 (6 bases). Germline V gene lookup returns CDR1 SGHRS and CDR2 YFSETQ. With 0 bases removed from V and 7 bases from J, the gap between germline ends came to 14 bases. The CDR3 spans 15 residues. CDR3 DNA sequence: TGCGCCAGCAGCTTGGTCCCCCAGGGGCTTAATGAGCAGTTCTTC. It is translated as CASSLVPQGLNEQFF.

Many counts were recorded for this clone. The rearrangement joins TRBV7-9 to TRBJ2-7, with 8 nucleotides matching TRBD1. CDR3 size: 13 residues. V gave up 3 bases and J gave up 5 bases; unmatched junction bases: 3. Germline CDR1 SEHNR, CDR2 FQNEAQ (reference sequence). CDR3 in DNA: TGTGCCAGCAGCTTTGACAGGGGAGACGAGCAGTACTTC. Encoded protein: CASSFDRGDEQYF. The full variable domain, its missing parts supplied by reference TRBV7-9 and TRBJ2-7, is DTGVSQNPRHKITKRGQNVTFRCDPISEHNRLYWYRQTLGQGPEFLTYFQNEAQLEKSRLLSDRFSAERPKGSFSTLEIQRTEQGDSAMYLCASSFDRGDEQYFGPGTRLTVT.

The chain uses TRBV23-1 and TRBJ1-5, with D hard to call. TRBV23-1 counts as an open reading frame of uncertain function. V lost 3 bases and J lost 5, with 8 bases in between. The CDR3 spans 13 residues. CDR3 sequence: CASSQVRHQPQHF. CDR3 DNA: TGCGCCAGCAGTCAGGTGAGGCATCAGCCCCAGCATTTT.

This chain joins TRBV6-1 and TRBJ2-3, with D maybe TRBD2 (5 bases). The CDR3 consists of 18 residues. V was cut by 3 bases and J by 2 bases, with 21 bases left in between. Looked up from germline, CDR1 is MNHNS and CDR2 is SASEGT. CDR3 protein: CASSDQPASFSYTDTQYF. DNA for the CDR3: TGTGCCAGCAGTGACCAACCAGCTAGCTTCTCATACACAGATACGCAGTATTTT.

The chain carries TRBV3-1 (or the pseudogene TRBV3-2) and TRBJ2-1; 9 bases match TRBD2. J lost 7 bases, V lost 0 bases, and 10 bases had no gene match. CDR1 is LGHDT, CDR2 YNNKEL, per germline (reference sequence). The CDR3 contains 17 residues. The CDR3: CASSQDSGSIIRNEQFF. For the CDR3, the DNA is TGTGCCAGCAGCCAAGATAGCGGGAGTATTATTAGGAATGAGCAGTTCTTC.

J is TRBJ1-1 and V is TRBV5-1; no clear D. Germline assignment: CDR1 SGHRS and CDR2 YFSETQ. Deletions cut 3 bases from V and 0 bases from J, with 15 bases between. The CDR3 loop spans 16 amino acids. The CDR3 bases are TGCGCCAGCAGCTCCGGTTCCGAGGGCGTGAACACTGAAGCTTTCTTT. This gives the protein CASSSGSEGVNTEAFF.

The J gene is TRBJ2-3, the V gene TRBV4-2; TRBD2 agrees at 9 bases. The V segment lost 0 bases and the J segment 5 bases; nucleotides outside the gene matches: 6. This CDR3 comprises 16 residues. Germline V CDR1 and CDR2: LGHNA, YNFKEQ. CDR3 nucleotides: TGTGCCAGCAGCCAAGAGTGGCTAGCGGGGCAAGATACGCAGTATTTT. Translated: CASSQEWLAGQDTQYF.

The chain couples TRBV7-9 to TRBJ2-5; 15 positions match TRBD2. In germline, CDR1 is SEHNR, CDR2 FQNEAQ (reference sequence). The CDR3 is 17 residues long. The V and J ends lost 6 bases and 1 base, in that order; junction bases with no gene match: 6. The CDR3 loop is CASSPGLAGGSQETQYF. The DNA for the CDR3 is TGTGCCAGCAGTCCGGGACTAGCGGGGGGATCCCAAGAGACCCAGTACTTC.

The V and J genes are TRBV6-4 and TRBJ2-1; 8 bases align to TRBD2. Unmatched junction bases numbered 7, after V lost 3 bases and J lost 3 bases. The CDR3 is made up of 16 amino acids. The germline CDR1 and CDR2 sequences are MRHNA and SNTAGT. The CDR3 region is CASSEGPGGDYNEQFF. The CDR3 DNA follows: TGTGCCAGCAGTGAAGGGCCGGGAGGGGACTACAATGAGCAGTTCTTC.

V is TRBV6-5 and J is TRBJ1-6, with a possible D match to TRBD1 (5 bases). Germline CDR1 reads MNHEY; CDR2 reads SVGAGI. The length of the CDR3 is 14 residues. Trimming pared 7 bases from V and 3 bases from J, leaving 10 bases between. CDR3 in amino acids: CASNQGSYNSPLHF. CDR3 sequence (DNA): TGTGCCAGCAATCAGGGAAGCTATAATTCACCCCTCCACTTT.

The chain employs TRBV19 and TRBJ1-5; D not resolved. CDR3 length equals 15 residues. The V gene lost 7 bases and the J gene lost 0 bases, with 13 bases spanning the gap. Germline V gene lookup returns CDR1 LNHDA and CDR2 SQIVND (reference sequence). The DNA for the CDR3 is TGTGCCAGTAAAGGGCCAGACTATAGCAATCAGCCCCAGCATTTT. Translation gives CASKGPDYSNQPQHF.